This T cell receptor (beta chain) emerged from a study of patients and donors after allogeneic stem cell transplantation. The germline V gene encodes CDR1 KGHSH and CDR2 LQKENI. The CDR3 covers 16 residues. The ends were cut back, 3 bases at V and 3 bases at J, with 17 bases in the middle. TCRdb independently ran MiXCR on the RT-PCR reads; one entry per CDR3 protein. The sample holds some 90,000 distinct CDR3 sequences, about 44% seen once. V usage is TRBV18 and J usage is TRBJ1-1, with D perhaps matching TRBD1 (5 bases). The sequencing input was blood, either unsorted or a sorted T cell fraction (not recorded which). This TCR derives from a human donor who was either an allogeneic HSCT recipient or a stem cell or donor lymphocyte infusion donor (not recorded which). It is not recorded whose cells these are; they may come from a transplant donor. The CDR3 region is CASSPKPGTTHTEAFF. CDR3 coding DNA: TGTGCCAGCTCACCTAAACCAGGGACTACGCACACTGAAGCTTTCTTT.